The clone carrying this T cell receptor (beta chain) has at least ten counts. Its specificity is not known. The sample is drawn from a study of CD8 T cells in ankylosing spondylitis. Study results and caveats: What seemed typical of ankylosing spondylitis blood was a TCR beta motif built from 7 or 8 highly homologous variants. Clones linked to disease were reported to show significant enrichment in matched ankylosing spondylitis synovial fluid.

The CDR3 covers 12 residues. Germline V gives CDR1 DFQATT, CDR2 SNEGSKA (reference sequence). The ends were cut back, 6 bases at V and 8 bases at J, with 16 bases in the middle. Quantitative 5'-RACE with molecular barcodes generated TCR beta libraries. A single record per CDR3 protein comes from TCRdb applying MiXCR to the 5' RACE reads. The table has 250,000 to 400,000 distinct CDR3 sequences, around 10% seen once. This TCR came from a female donor with ankylosing spondylitis or in good health (not recorded which). Sequencing used blood, either unsorted or a sorted T cell fraction (not recorded which). This chain joins TRBV20-1 and TRBJ1-2; a possible D gene is TRBD1 (6 bases). The CDR3 DNA reads TGCAGTGCGCCCAGCCGGGGGGGCGGCTACACCTTC. Translating gives CSAPSRGGGYTF.